The sequence of this T cell receptor beta chain was determined in a study of beta chain features in type 1 diabetes. This clone was observed a handful of times. The antigen is unknown. What was sequenced were expressed TCRB transcripts, since all of the isolated RNA had been reverse transcribed. Some clones are missing from TCRdb's copy, which holds only in-frame ones; the method was immunoSEQ multiplex PCR. This sample yields about 360,000 clones, of which roughly 13% are seen a single time; about 0.018% belongs to the top ten. Every donor had blood drawn once into heparin, around 120 mL on average. Sorting produced populations that all topped 98% purity. The V end lost 8 bases, the J end lost 0 bases, and 13 bases lay between the germline ends. The V gene's germline CDR1 is MNHNY and CDR2 SVGAGI (reference sequence). CDR3 length: 14 residues. The study, taken as a whole, reports: The VDJ junctions of type 1 diabetes patients carried fewer insertions and more deletions. When Type 1 diabetes patients were examined, their TCRB CDR3s proved moderately but significantly shorter in all four CD4+ subsets.

This sequence was found in a man aged 18 to 35 in good health. The V gene is TRBV6-6, the J gene TRBJ2-5, with D perhaps TRBD1 (5 bases). Sequencing was performed on naive CD4+ T cells from blood. Here the CDR3 reads CASAQGRYQETQYF. CDR3 nucleotides: TGTGCCAGCGCTCAGGGTCGATACCAAGAGACCCAGTACTTC.